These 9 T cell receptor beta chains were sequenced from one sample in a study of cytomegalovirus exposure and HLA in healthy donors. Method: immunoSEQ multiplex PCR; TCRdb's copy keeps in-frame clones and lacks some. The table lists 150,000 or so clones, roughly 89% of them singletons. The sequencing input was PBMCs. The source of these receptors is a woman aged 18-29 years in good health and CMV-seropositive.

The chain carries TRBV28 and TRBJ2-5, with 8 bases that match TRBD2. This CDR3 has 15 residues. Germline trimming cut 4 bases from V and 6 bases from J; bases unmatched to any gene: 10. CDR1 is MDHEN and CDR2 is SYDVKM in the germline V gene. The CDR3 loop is CASSYTGGGIKTQYF. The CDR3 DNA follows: TGTGCCAGCAGTTATACCGGGGGGGGCATAAAGACCCAGTACTTC.

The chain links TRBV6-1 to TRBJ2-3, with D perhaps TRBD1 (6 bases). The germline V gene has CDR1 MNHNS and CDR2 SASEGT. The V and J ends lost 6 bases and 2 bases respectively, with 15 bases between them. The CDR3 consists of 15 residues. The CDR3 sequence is CASSSGTPYTDTQYF. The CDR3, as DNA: TGTGCCAGCAGCTCCGGGACACCCTACACAGATACGCAGTATTTT.

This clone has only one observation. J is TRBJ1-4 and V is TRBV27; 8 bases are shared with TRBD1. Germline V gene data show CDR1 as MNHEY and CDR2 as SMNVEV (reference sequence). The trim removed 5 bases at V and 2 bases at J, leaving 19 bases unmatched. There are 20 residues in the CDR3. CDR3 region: CASSPRRGGTGQTTNEKLFF. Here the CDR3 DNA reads TGTGCCAGCAGTCCTCGTAGAGGGGGGACAGGTCAAACCACTAATGAAAAACTGTTTTTT.

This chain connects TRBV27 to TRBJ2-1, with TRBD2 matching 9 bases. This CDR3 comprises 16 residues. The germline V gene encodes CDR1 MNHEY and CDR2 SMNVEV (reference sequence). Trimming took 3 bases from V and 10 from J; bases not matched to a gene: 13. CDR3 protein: CASSLILAAGGMEQFF. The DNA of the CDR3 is TGTGCCAGCAGTTTGATCCTAGCGGCGGGGGGGATGGAGCAGTTCTTC.

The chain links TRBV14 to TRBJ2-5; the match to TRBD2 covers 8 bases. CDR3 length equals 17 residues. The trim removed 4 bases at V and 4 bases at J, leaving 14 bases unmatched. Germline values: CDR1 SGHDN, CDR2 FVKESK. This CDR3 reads CASSPWRGGTVAETQYF. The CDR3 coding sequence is TGTGCCAGCAGCCCCTGGCGCGGGGGGACCGTCGCAGAGACCCAGTACTTC.

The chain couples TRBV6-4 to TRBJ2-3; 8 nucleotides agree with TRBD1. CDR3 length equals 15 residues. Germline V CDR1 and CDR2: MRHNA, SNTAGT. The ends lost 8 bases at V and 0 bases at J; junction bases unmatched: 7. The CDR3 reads CASPWGQASTDTQYF. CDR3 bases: TGTGCCAGCCCTTGGGGACAGGCTAGCACAGATACGCAGTATTTT.

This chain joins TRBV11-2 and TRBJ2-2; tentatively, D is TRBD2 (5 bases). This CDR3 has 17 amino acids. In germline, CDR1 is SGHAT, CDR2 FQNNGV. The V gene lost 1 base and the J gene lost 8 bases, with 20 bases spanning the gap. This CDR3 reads CASSLVLATDLTGELFF. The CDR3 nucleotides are TGTGCCAGCAGCTTAGTTTTAGCGACCGACCTAACAGGGGAGCTGTTTTTT.

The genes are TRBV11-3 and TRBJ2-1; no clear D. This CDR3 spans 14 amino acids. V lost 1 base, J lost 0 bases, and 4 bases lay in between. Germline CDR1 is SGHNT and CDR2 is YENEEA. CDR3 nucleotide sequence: TGTGCCAGCAGCTTAGCGAGCTCCTACAATGAGCAGTTCTTC. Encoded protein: CASSLASSYNEQFF. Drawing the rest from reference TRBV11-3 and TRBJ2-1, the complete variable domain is EAGVVQSPRYKIIEKKQPVAFWCNPISGHNTLYWYLQNLGQGPELLIRYENEEAVDDSQLPKDRFSAERLKGVDSTLKIQPAELGDSAVYLCASSLASSYNEQFFGPGTRLTVL.

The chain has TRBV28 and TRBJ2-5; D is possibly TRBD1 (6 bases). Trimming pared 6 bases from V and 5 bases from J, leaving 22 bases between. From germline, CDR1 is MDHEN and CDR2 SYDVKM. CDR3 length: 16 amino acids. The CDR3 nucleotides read TGTGCCAGCAGCCCACCAGGACAGAGCGGAGTGGAGACCCAGTACTTC. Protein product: CASSPPGQSGVETQYF.